In this sample, the clone carrying this T cell receptor beta chain turned up a few times. Treatment indicated: about 20 received Ad26.COV2.S at low or high dose, single or two shots; 5 received placebo; per-sample allocation not given. The investigators took samples on day 63 after the first vaccine or placebo injection. This specimen belongs to a study of Ad26.COV2.S vaccination and SARS-CoV-2 variants. CDR3 size: 15 residues. Trimming cost V 3 bases and J 1 base; bases outside gene matches: 2. Germline V lookup: CDR1 KGHSH, CDR2 LQKENI. Profiled with immunoSEQ multiplex PCR; TCRdb holds only in-frame clones, not every one. In the table there are about 420,000 clones, approximately 87% of which are singletons.

This sequence joins TRBV18 and TRBJ1-1; 10 nucleotides match TRBD1. The sequence derives from a person aged 18-65 years who received the Ad26.COV2.S COVID-19 vaccine or a placebo. The sequencing used peripheral blood, collected in a trial of Ad26.COV2.S vaccine versus placebo. The CDR3 DNA follows: TGTGCCAGCTCACCGGGACAGGGGAGGAACACTGAAGCTTTCTTT. This encodes CASSPGQGRNTEAFF.